Listed below are T cell receptor beta chains from one sample, sequenced in a study of cytomegalovirus exposure and HLA in healthy donors. Sequenced by immunoSEQ multiplex PCR; TCRdb stores in-frame clones only, minus some. The repertoire holds 150,000 or so clones, with roughly 80% as singletons. Sample: PBMCs. These receptors originate from a man aged 18 to 29 in good health and CMV-seropositive. CDR3s include the opening cysteine and the closing phenylalanine or tryptophan. Each record gives: V gene, J gene, D gene, CDR3 protein. D genes are given only for firm matches.

>TRBV29-1|TRBJ1-1|TRBD1
CSVTPGTGVTEAFF
>TRBV6-1|TRBJ1-4|NA
CASSESATNEKLFF
>TRBV9|TRBJ2-1|NA
CASSDPSSGEGEQFF
>TRBV18|TRBJ2-3|NA
CASSRLGPDTQYF
>TRBV7-9|TRBJ2-3|NA
CASSNRQFRTQYF
>TRBV28|TRBJ2-7|TRBD2
CASILSGEGYEQYF
>TRBV5-4|TRBJ2-7|TRBD1
CASSFNRGWNYEQYF
>TRBV6-1|TRBJ2-7|NA
CAHREGDYEQYF
>TRBV7-9|TRBJ1-1|NA
CASSTYRGNTEAFF
>TRBV28|TRBJ2-1|NA
CASRDAKRLIEQFF
>TRBV9|TRBJ1-4|NA
CASSASGVQEKLFF
>TRBV29-1|TRBJ2-3|NA
CSVKLGMTSTDTQYF
>TRBV19|TRBJ2-1|TRBD2
CASSRAGLPRPYNEQFF
>TRBV9|TRBJ2-7|NA
CASSGDSAEQYF
>TRBV18|TRBJ2-2|TRBD1
CASSARGPTGELFF
>TRBV5-1|TRBJ2-1|NA
CASSQGGNNEQFF
>TRBV6-1|TRBJ2-3|TRBD2
CASSGSTIAGVNIDTQYF
>TRBV5-1|TRBJ1-2|NA
CASSLVGGNYGYPF
>TRBV28|TRBJ2-7|NA
CASRRVASYEQYF
>TRBV25-1|TRBJ2-7|NA
CASSKEMPGDEQYF
>TRBV19|TRBJ1-1|NA
CASSPYIGTEAFF
>TRBV6-6|TRBJ1-4|NA
CASRNRAVDEKLFF
>TRBV11-1|TRBJ2-7|NA
CASSRKGYRAADEQYF
>TRBV15|TRBJ2-5|TRBD2
CATTGRLAGGYKETQYF
>TRBV7-9|TRBJ2-3|NA
CSSSFGTDTQYF
>TRBV14|TRBJ2-5|TRBD1
CASSTQGAGQETQYF
>TRBV5-1|TRBJ2-5|NA
CASSPQAPLETQYF
>TRBV28|TRBJ2-4|NA
CASSSPGGADIQYF
>TRBV18|TRBJ2-2|NA
CASSPLDSYNTGELFF
>TRBV28|TRBJ1-4|NA
CASGAGHEKLFF
>TRBV6-6|TRBJ1-1|NA
CASSARQNTEAFF
>TRBV7-2|TRBJ2-1|TRBD1
CASSSRWDRGMNEQFF
>TRBV10-2|TRBJ2-7|TRBD2
CASSERASGSRHEQYF
>TRBV25-1|TRBJ2-7|TRBD2
CASSRGTSGSMAEQYF
>TRBV4-1|TRBJ2-7|NA
CASSPTGGDEQYF
>TRBV15|TRBJ1-1|TRBD1
CATSRGYSGQGASEAFF
>TRBV12-5|TRBJ2-3|NA
CASGLEVVQGIPDTQYF
>TRBV6-1|NA|NA
CASSEAMGQGTYEQYF
>TRBV4-1|TRBJ1-5|NA
CASSHKERPEPQHF
>TRBV7-9|TRBJ1-1|NA
CASSLWGRNTEAFF
>TRBV6-5|TRBJ2-2|TRBD1
CASRRTGGWAGELFF
>TRBV15|TRBJ2-5|TRBD1
CATSTGTGGETQYF
>TRBV28|TRBJ2-7|NA
CASGRRDKYF
>TRBV28|TRBJ2-7|NA
CASLVSGSGEQYF
>TRBV5-1|NA|NA
CASSFPGDEQYF
>TRBV6-1|TRBJ1-3|TRBD1
CASSERTGGETGNTIYF
>TRBV5-5|TRBJ1-3|NA
CASSLGFRNTIYF
>TRBV6-5|TRBJ2-5|NA
CASTRERTQYF
>TRBV7-6|TRBJ1-5|NA
CASSSSRQAGNQPQHF
>TRBV5-1|TRBJ2-3|NA
CASSLGSGTNPITDTQYF
>TRBV4-2|TRBJ1-2|NA
CASSQGQTNYGYTF
>TRBV7-8|TRBJ1-1|NA
CASSLGSPTNEAFF
>TRBV5-6|TRBJ2-1|TRBD1
CASSLGYRTGNEQFF
>TRBV15|TRBJ1-1|NA
CATSRDKRAWAFF
>TRBV28|TRBJ1-5|NA
CASSETGFRNQPQHF
>TRBV4-1|TRBJ2-7|TRBD2
CASSQVSAGGGEQYF
>TRBV11-3|TRBJ2-7|NA
CASSPRGATSEQYF
>TRBV7-9|TRBJ1-2|NA
CASSEGRGVEGYTF
>TRBV7-2|TRBJ2-7|TRBD2
CASSFYQRGYYEQYF